One and the same sample provided the 6 T cell receptor beta chains below, sequenced in a study of T cells in Graves' hyperthyroidism and ophthalmopathy. TCR beta CDR3 regions were amplified from RNA transcripts. During a first-round RT-PCR of the TCR CDR3, the HTBI primer set was used. TCRdb independently ran MiXCR on the multiplex PCR reads; one entry per CDR3 protein. The table has almost 600,000 distinct CDR3 sequences, just over 45% seen once. Sequenced input: peripheral blood or thyroid tissue (not recorded which). The receptor set was obtained from a woman in her late teens or twenties with Graves' hyperthyroidism.

This clonotype was seen at least ten times. This chain uses TRBV20-1 with TRBJ1-2; D ambiguous. Trimming shortened V by 0 bases and J by 5 bases, and 19 bases separated the two germline ends. This CDR3 has 16 amino acids. Germline CDR1 and CDR2: DFQATT and SNEGSKA (reference sequence). The CDR3 nucleotides are TGCAGTGCTAGAGATAAGAATCGCCTCGCGCCTTATGGCTACACCTTC. It encodes CSARDKNRLAPYGYTF.

The genes are TRBV20-1 and TRBJ2-7, with D tentatively TRBD2 (6 bases). Germline lookup yields CDR1 DFQATT and CDR2 SNEGSKA (reference sequence). The V end was cut by 3 bases, the J end by 10 bases, with 16 bases between. This CDR3 is built from 12 residues. CDR3 DNA: TGCAGTGCTAGGGCGGGAAGAGAATATCAGTACTTC. Translation gives CSARAGREYQYF.

The V and J genes are TRBV12-3 or TRBV12-4 and TRBJ2-5, with 8 positions matching TRBD1. After removal of 6 bases from V and 4 bases from J, the junction contained 4 bases not matched to a gene. This CDR3 comprises 13 residues. The chain's CDR3 is CASRTTGVETQYF. The CDR3 DNA reads TGTGCCAGCAGAACGACAGGGGTAGAGACCCAGTACTTC.

This clonotype was recorded a few times. This rearrangement joins TRBV7-9 to TRBJ2-7; D possibly corresponds to TRBD1 (5 bases). CDR3 length: 15 residues. Germline CDR1 is SEHNR and CDR2 is FQNEAQ (reference sequence). Trimming cost V 1 base and J 6 bases, with 16 bases left between them. CDR3 loop: CASSLEVAGPREQYF. In DNA, the CDR3 is TGTGCCAGCAGCTTAGAGGTCGCAGGGCCGCGCGAGCAGTACTTC.

About this clonotype: The junction differs from germline at one of its ends, possibly a read error. This sequence joins TRBV27 and TRBJ1-5, with 7 positions matching TRBD1. Germline CDR1 MNHEY, CDR2 SMNVEV (reference sequence). The CDR3 runs to 15 residues. CDR3 amino acids: CASSLRGGAQQPRHF. As DNA, the CDR3 is TGTGCCAGCAGTTTAAGAGGGGGCGCGCAGCAGCCCCGGCATTTT.

Note on this clonotype: A much larger clone differs by one base, so this may be a read error. The V call is TRBV12-3 or TRBV12-4, the J call TRBJ1-1, with 7 bases fitting TRBD1. After removal of 4 bases from V and 7 bases from J, the junction contained 9 bases not matched to a gene. CDR3 length equals 14 residues. The CDR3 coding sequence is TGTGCCAGCAGTTACCCCGGGGCAGGGGGTGAAGCTTTCTTT. Protein: CASSYPGAGGEAFF.